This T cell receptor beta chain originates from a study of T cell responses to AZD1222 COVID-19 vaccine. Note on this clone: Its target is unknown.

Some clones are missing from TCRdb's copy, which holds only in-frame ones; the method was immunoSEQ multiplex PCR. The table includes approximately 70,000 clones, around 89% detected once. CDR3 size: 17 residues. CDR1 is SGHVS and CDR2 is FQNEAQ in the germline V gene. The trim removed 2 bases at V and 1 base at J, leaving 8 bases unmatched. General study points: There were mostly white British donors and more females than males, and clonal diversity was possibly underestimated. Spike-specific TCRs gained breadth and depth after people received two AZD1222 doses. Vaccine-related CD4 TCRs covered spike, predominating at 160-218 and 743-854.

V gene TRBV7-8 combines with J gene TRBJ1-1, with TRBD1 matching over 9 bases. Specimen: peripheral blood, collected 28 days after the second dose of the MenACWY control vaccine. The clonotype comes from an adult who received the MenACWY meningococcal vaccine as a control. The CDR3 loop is CASSLLQGAQANTEAFF. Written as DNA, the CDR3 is TGTGCCAGCAGCTTATTACAGGGGGCACAGGCGAACACTGAAGCTTTCTTT.